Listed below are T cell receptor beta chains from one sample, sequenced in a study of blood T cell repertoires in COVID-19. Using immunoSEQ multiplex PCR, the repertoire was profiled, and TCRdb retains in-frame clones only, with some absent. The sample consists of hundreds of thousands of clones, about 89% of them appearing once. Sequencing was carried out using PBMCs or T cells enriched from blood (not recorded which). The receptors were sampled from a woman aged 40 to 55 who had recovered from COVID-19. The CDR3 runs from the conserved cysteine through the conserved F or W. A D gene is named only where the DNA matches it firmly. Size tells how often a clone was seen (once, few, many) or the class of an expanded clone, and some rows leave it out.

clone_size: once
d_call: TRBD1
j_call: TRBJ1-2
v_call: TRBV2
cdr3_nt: TGTGCCAGCAGCCCTTATGGGACAGGGGAGGGCTACACCTTC
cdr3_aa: CASSPYGTGEGYTF

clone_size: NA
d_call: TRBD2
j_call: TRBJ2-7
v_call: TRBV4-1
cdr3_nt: TGCGCCAGCAGCCAAGATCGACTAGCGGGGCAGTACTTC
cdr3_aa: CASSQDRLAGQYF

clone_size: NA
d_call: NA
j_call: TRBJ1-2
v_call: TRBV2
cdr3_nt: TGTGCCAGCAGTGAAGCGGGGGCTGGCTACACCTTC
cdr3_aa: CASSEAGAGYTF

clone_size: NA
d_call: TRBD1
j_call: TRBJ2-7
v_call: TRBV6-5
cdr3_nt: TGTGCCAGCAGCGTAAGTGGGACAGACCACGAGCAGTACTTC
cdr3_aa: CASSVSGTDHEQYF

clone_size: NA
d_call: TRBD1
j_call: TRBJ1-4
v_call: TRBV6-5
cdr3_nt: TGTGCCAGCAGGCAGTCGGTCAGGGGGAGTGAAAAACTGTTTTTT
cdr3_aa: CASRQSVRGSEKLFF

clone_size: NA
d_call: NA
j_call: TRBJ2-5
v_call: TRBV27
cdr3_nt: TGTGCCAGCAGTGCGTCCGGGACTGACGAAGAGACCCAGTACTTC
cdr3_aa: CASSASGTDEETQYF

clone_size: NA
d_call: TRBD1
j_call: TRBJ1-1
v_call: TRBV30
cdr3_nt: TGTGCCCACCGGGCCGGGACAGGGATTTCTGAAGCTTTCTTT
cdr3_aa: CAHRAGTGISEAFF

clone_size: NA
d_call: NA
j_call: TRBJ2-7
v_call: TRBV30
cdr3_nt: TGTGCCTGGAGTGTAGCCAGGGGCTACGAGCAGTACTTC
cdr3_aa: CAWSVARGYEQYF

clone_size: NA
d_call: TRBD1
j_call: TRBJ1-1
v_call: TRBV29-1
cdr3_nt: TGCAGCGTTGATAGGGGACAGGGTGTTCGGACTGAAGCTTTCTTT
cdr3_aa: CSVDRGQGVRTEAFF

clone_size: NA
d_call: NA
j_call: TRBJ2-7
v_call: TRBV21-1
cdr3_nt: TGTGCCAGCAGCACCGGAGCGGAGCAGTACTTC
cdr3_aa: CASSTGAEQYF

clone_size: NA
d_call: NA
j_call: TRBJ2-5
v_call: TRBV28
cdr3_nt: TGTGCCAGCAGCTCAGCGCTAGCCGGTCTGTACCAAGAGACCCAGTACTTC
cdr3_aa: CASSSALAGLYQETQYF

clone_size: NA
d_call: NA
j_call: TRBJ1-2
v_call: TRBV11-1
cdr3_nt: TGTGCCAGCAGCTTAGCGCAAGGAGTTGATGGCTACACCTTC
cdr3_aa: CASSLAQGVDGYTF

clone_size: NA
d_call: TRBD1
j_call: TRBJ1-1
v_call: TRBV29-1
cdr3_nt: TGCAGCGTTGTGATAACAGGGGGCAACACTGAAGCTTTCTTT
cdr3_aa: CSVVITGGNTEAFF

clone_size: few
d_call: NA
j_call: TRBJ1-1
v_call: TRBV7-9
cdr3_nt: TGTGCCAGCAAAAACCAGGGAAAGAACACTGAAGCTTTCTTT
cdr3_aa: CASKNQGKNTEAFF

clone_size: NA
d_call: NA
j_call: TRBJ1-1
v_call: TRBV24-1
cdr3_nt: TGTGCCACCAGGAGACACATTGGCACTGAAGCTTTCTTT
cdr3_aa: CATRRHIGTEAFF

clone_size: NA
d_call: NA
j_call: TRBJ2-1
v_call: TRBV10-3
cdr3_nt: TGTGCCATCAGTGAGTCGAGGAATGAGCAGTTCTTC
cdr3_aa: CAISESRNEQFF

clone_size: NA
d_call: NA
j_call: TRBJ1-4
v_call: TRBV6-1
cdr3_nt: TGTGCCAGCAGTGAAATATGGACAGCAACTAATGAAAAACTGTTTTTT
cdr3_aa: CASSEIWTATNEKLFF

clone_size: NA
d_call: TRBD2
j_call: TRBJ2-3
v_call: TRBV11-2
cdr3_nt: TGTGCCAGCAGCTTAGATATTGGACTAGCGGGAGGCACAGATACGCAGTATTTT
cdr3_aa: CASSLDIGLAGGTDTQYF

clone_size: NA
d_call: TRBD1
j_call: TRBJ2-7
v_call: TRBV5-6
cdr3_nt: TGTGCCAGCAGCGCCCGGGACAGGGGGTACGAGCAGTACTTC
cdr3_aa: CASSARDRGYEQYF

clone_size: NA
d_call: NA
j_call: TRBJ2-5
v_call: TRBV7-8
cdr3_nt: TGTGCCAGCAGCCGTAGCCAAGAGACCCAGTACTTC
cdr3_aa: CASSRSQETQYF

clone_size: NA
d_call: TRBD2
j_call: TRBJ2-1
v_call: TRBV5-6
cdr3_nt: TGTGCCAGCAGCTTGGTCCTAGCGGGGGGATACAATGAGCAGTTCTTC
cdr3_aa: CASSLVLAGGYNEQFF

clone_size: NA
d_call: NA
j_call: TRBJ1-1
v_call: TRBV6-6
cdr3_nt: TGTGCCAGCACCCAAAACACTGAAGCTTTCTTT
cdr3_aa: CASTQNTEAFF

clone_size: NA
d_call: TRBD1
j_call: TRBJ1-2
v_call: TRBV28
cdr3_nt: TGTGCCAGCACCCAATGGGGACAGAACTATGGCTACACCTTC
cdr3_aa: CASTQWGQNYGYTF

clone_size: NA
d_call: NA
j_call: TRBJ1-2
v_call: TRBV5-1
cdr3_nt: TGCGCCAGCAGCTGGGACACTGATGGCTACACCTTC
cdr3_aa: CASSWDTDGYTF

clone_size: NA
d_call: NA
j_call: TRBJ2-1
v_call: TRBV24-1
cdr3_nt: TGTGCCACCAGTGATTTGGGAGGGAGGAGGCTCAATGAGCAGTTCTTC
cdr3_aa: CATSDLGGRRLNEQFF

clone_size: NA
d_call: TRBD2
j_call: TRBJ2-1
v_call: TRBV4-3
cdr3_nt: TGCGCCAGCAGCCAAGACCCTGGACTAGCCCCCTACAATGAGCAGTTCTTC
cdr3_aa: CASSQDPGLAPYNEQFF

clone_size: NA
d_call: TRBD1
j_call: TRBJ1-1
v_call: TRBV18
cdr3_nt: TGTGCCAGCTCACCAGGAGGGGGCGTCACTGAAGCTTTCTTT
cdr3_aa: CASSPGGGVTEAFF

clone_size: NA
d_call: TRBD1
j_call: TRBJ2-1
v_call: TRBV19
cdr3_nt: TGTGCCAGTAGTCGACAGGGGATTTCCTACAATGAGCAGTTCTTC
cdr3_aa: CASSRQGISYNEQFF

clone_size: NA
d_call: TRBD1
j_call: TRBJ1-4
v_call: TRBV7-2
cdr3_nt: TGTGCCAGCAGGAGGAGGACAGGGGCAACTAATGAAAAACTGTTTTTT
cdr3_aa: CASRRRTGATNEKLFF

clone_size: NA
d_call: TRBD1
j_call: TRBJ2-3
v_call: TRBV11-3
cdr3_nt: TGTGCCAGCAGGAGGGACAGGGGCACAGATACGCAGTATTTT
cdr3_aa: CASRRDRGTDTQYF

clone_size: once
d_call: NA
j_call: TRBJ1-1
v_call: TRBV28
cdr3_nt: TGTGCCAGCAGTTTAAGGGGCAAGGGCACTGAAGCTTTCTTT
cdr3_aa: CASSLRGKGTEAFF

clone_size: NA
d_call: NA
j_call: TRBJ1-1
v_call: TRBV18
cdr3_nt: TGTGCCAGCTCACCAAGACAGGTGGCTGAAGCTTTCTTT
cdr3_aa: CASSPRQVAEAFF

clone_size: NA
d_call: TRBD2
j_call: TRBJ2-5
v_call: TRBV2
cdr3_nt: TGTGCCAGCAGTCCAAGCGGGGGGGCAGAGACCCAGTACTTC
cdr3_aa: CASSPSGGAETQYF

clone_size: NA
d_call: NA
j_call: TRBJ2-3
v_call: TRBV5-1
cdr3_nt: TGCGCCAGCAGCTTGGGAACGAGCCAAAGCGCAGATACGCAGTATTTT
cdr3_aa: CASSLGTSQSADTQYF

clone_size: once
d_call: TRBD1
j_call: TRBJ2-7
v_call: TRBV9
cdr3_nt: TGTGCCAGCAGCGGAGGGGACAGGCTGTCCTACGAGCAGTACTTC
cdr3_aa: CASSGGDRLSYEQYF

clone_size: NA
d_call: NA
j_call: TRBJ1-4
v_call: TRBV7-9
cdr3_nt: TGTGCCAGCAGCTCCGGAGCAACTAATGAAAAACTGTTTTTT
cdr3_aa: CASSSGATNEKLFF

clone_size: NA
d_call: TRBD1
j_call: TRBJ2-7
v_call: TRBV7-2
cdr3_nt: TGTGCCAGCAGCTTACATCCGGGACAGGATGACTACGAGCAGTACTTC
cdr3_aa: CASSLHPGQDDYEQYF

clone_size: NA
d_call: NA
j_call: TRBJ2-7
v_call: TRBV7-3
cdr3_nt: TGTGCCAGCAGCTTAACGTTCTTAGCGGAGCAGTACTTC
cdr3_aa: CASSLTFLAEQYF

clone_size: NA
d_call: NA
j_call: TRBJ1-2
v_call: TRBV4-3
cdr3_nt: TGCGCCAGCAGCCAAGATGGGGGCAGCTGCACCTTC
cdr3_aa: CASSQDGGSCTF

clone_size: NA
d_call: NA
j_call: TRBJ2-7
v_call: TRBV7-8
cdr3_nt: TGTGCCAGCAGCTCCCGGGACTCGTACACCTACGAGCAGTACTTC
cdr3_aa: CASSSRDSYTYEQYF

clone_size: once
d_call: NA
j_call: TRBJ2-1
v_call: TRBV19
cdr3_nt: TGTGCCAGTAGTGCGACAGCGCGCAATGAGCAGTTCTTC
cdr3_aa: CASSATARNEQFF

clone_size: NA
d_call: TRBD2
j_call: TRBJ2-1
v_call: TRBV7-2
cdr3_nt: TGTGCCAGCAGCTTAGCCCCTAGCGGGAGTAGGAATGAGCAGTTCTTC
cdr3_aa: CASSLAPSGSRNEQFF

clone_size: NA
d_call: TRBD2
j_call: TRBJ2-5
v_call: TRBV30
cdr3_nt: TGTGCCTGGAGTCCCTTAGCGGGAGGGGAGAGGGAGACCCAGTACTTC
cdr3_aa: CAWSPLAGGERETQYF

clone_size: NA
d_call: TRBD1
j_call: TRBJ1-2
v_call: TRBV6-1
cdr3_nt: TGTGCCAGCAGTGAAGACAAGATCTTTACTGACAGGGGCTATGGCTACACCTTC
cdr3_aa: CASSEDKIFTDRGYGYTF

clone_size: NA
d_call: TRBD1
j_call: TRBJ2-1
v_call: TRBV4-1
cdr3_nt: TGCGCCAGCAGCCAACACTCCGGGACAGCCCTTTCTGTCCGGGTCTTC
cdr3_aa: CASSQHSGTALSVRVF

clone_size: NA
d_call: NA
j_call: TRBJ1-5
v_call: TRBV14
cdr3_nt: TGTGCCAGCAGCCAGGCGGGCAATCAGCCCCAGCATTTT
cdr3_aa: CASSQAGNQPQHF